A selection of T cell receptor beta chains follows, all from one sample in a study of radiotherapy plus CTLA-4 blockade in lung cancer. Produced via immunoSEQ multiplex PCR; TCRdb's table is partial and in-frame only. The table shows approximately 85,000 clones, with approximately 83% occurring only once. The sequencing used peripheral blood, collected from a patient treated with radiotherapy plus ipilimumab. These receptor sequences come from a human donor with non-small cell lung cancer who had a partial response to radiotherapy plus ipilimumab. Each CDR3 is given with its conserved first and last residue. D genes are given only for firm matches. Size values are once, few and many counts, or a class for expanded clones, and some rows have none.

CDR3 protein: CASSPPNRNYGYTF; CDR3 DNA: TGTGCCAGCTCACCACCGAACAGAAACTATGGCTACACCTTC; clone size: -; J gene: TRBJ1-2; D gene: -; V gene: TRBV18
CDR3 protein: CASSARTGTTGELFF; CDR3 DNA: TGTGCCAGCAGCGCCCGGACAGGGACCACCGGGGAGCTGTTTTTT; clone size: -; J gene: TRBJ2-2; D gene: TRBD1; V gene: TRBV7-2
CDR3 protein: CASKADRGGYRTEAFF; CDR3 DNA: TGTGCCAGCAAGGCGGACAGGGGCGGGTATAGGACTGAAGCTTTCTTT; clone size: once; J gene: TRBJ1-1; D gene: TRBD1; V gene: TRBV2
CDR3 protein: CASSPTGDGANVLTF; CDR3 DNA: TGTGCCAGCTCACCAACAGGGGATGGGGCCAACGTCCTGACTTTC; clone size: -; J gene: TRBJ2-6; D gene: TRBD1; V gene: TRBV18
CDR3 protein: CASRNQGQETQYF; CDR3 DNA: TGTGCCAGCAGGAATCAGGGGCAAGAGACCCAGTACTTC; clone size: -; J gene: TRBJ2-5; D gene: -; V gene: TRBV6-1
CDR3 protein: CASSPRQLTWEAFF; CDR3 DNA: TGTGCCAGCAGTCCCCGACAGCTTACCTGGGAAGCTTTCTTT; clone size: -; J gene: TRBJ1-1; D gene: -; V gene: TRBV6-5
CDR3 protein: CASSQDGGWNTEAFF; CDR3 DNA: TGCGCCAGCAGCCAAGATGGTGGCTGGAACACTGAAGCTTTCTTT; clone size: -; J gene: TRBJ1-1; D gene: -; V gene: TRBV4-3
CDR3 protein: CASSFQAGNTIYF; CDR3 DNA: TGTGCCAGTAGTTTTCAGGCTGGAAACACCATATATTTT; clone size: -; J gene: TRBJ1-3; D gene: -; V gene: TRBV19
CDR3 protein: CASSRPSGSTDTQYF; CDR3 DNA: TGTGCCAGTAGTCGGCCTAGCGGAAGCACAGATACGCAGTATTTT; clone size: -; J gene: TRBJ2-3; D gene: TRBD2; V gene: TRBV19
CDR3 protein: CASTAGEWDTQYF; CDR3 DNA: TGTGCCAGCACAGCGGGAGAGTGGGATACGCAGTATTTT; clone size: -; J gene: TRBJ2-3; D gene: TRBD2; V gene: TRBV6-1
CDR3 protein: CASRGTGQKYNEQFF; CDR3 DNA: TGTGCCAGCAGAGGGACGGGACAAAAATACAATGAGCAGTTCTTC; clone size: once; J gene: TRBJ2-1; D gene: -; V gene: TRBV2
CDR3 protein: CASSPGTGVAGETQYF; CDR3 DNA: TGTGCCAGCAGCCCCGGGACAGGGGTAGCGGGAGAGACCCAGTACTTC; clone size: -; J gene: TRBJ2-5; D gene: TRBD1; V gene: TRBV5-6
CDR3 protein: CASSRDYLYEQYF; CDR3 DNA: TGTGCCAGCAGCCGCGACTATCTCTACGAGCAGTACTTC; clone size: -; J gene: TRBJ2-7; D gene: -; V gene: TRBV7-6
CDR3 protein: CASSPSTSGNTYNEQFF; CDR3 DNA: TGTGCCAGCTCACCATCAACTAGCGGGAATACTTATAATGAGCAGTTCTTC; clone size: few; J gene: TRBJ2-1; D gene: TRBD2; V gene: TRBV18
CDR3 protein: CASSEWGQGSSNTGELFF; CDR3 DNA: TGTGCCAGCAGTGAATGGGGACAGGGATCGTCGAACACCGGGGAGCTGTTTTTT; clone size: -; J gene: TRBJ2-2; D gene: TRBD1; V gene: TRBV25-1
CDR3 protein: CASSHSDGGSGELFF; CDR3 DNA: TGTGCCAGCAGTCATAGTGATGGTGGTTCCGGGGAGCTGTTTTTT; clone size: -; J gene: TRBJ2-2; D gene: -; V gene: TRBV6-6
CDR3 protein: CASSRSLSRDRGNQPQHF; CDR3 DNA: TGTGCCAGCAGCAGATCCTTATCCCGGGACAGGGGCAATCAGCCCCAGCATTTT; clone size: -; J gene: TRBJ1-5; D gene: -; V gene: TRBV21-1
CDR3 protein: CASSLQGGTEAFF; CDR3 DNA: TGTGCCAGCTCTCTACAAGGGGGCACTGAAGCTTTCTTT; clone size: -; J gene: TRBJ1-1; D gene: -; V gene: TRBV18
CDR3 protein: CASSLWGGARLPDTEAFF; CDR3 DNA: TGTGCCAGCAGCTTGTGGGGGGGGGCCCGACTCCCGGACACTGAAGCTTTCTTT; clone size: -; J gene: TRBJ1-1; D gene: -; V gene: TRBV5-4
CDR3 protein: CASSWGQGMNTEAFF; CDR3 DNA: TGCGCCAGCAGCTGGGGACAGGGCATGAACACTGAAGCTTTCTTT; clone size: -; J gene: TRBJ1-1; D gene: TRBD1; V gene: TRBV5-1
CDR3 protein: CSVGARVRGNTEAFF; CDR3 DNA: TGCAGCGTTGGGGCCAGGGTGCGAGGGAACACTGAAGCTTTCTTT; clone size: once; J gene: TRBJ1-1; D gene: -; V gene: TRBV29-1
CDR3 protein: CASSRDSAYEQYF; CDR3 DNA: TGTGCCAGCAGCCGGGACAGCGCCTACGAGCAGTACTTC; clone size: -; J gene: TRBJ2-7; D gene: TRBD1; V gene: TRBV5-4
CDR3 protein: CASSFGALDGYTF; CDR3 DNA: TGTGCCAGCAGCTTTGGGGCCCTAGATGGCTACACCTTC; clone size: -; J gene: TRBJ1-2; D gene: -; V gene: TRBV11-1
CDR3 protein: CARSQPGGVTEAFF; CDR3 DNA: TGTGCCAGAAGCCAACCCGGGGGGGTAACTGAAGCTTTCTTT; clone size: -; J gene: TRBJ1-1; D gene: -; V gene: TRBV5-3
CDR3 protein: CASRIPPGQGTYGYTF; CDR3 DNA: TGTGCCAGCAGAATCCCGCCGGGACAGGGGACCTATGGCTACACCTTC; clone size: few; J gene: TRBJ1-2; D gene: TRBD1; V gene: TRBV28
CDR3 protein: CASSLPSGSTDTQYF; CDR3 DNA: TGTGCCAGCTCACTCCCTAGCGGGAGCACAGATACGCAGTATTTT; clone size: once; J gene: TRBJ2-3; D gene: TRBD2; V gene: TRBV18
CDR3 protein: CASSSFPDEQFF; CDR3 DNA: TGTGCCAGCAGCTCGTTCCCCGATGAGCAGTTCTTC; clone size: -; J gene: TRBJ2-1; D gene: -; V gene: TRBV6-5
CDR3 protein: CASSLGDIPFGTQYF; CDR3 DNA: TGTGCCAGCAGCTTAGGGGACATACCCTTTGGTACGCAGTATTTT; clone size: -; J gene: TRBJ2-3; D gene: -; V gene: TRBV7-9
CDR3 protein: CASSTRTSGLNEQYF; CDR3 DNA: TGTGCCAGCAGTACCCGGACTAGCGGGTTAAACGAGCAGTACTTC; clone size: -; J gene: TRBJ2-7; D gene: TRBD2; V gene: TRBV6-5
CDR3 protein: CAWSVQGFGNEKLFF; CDR3 DNA: TGTGCCTGGAGTGTACAGGGGTTTGGTAATGAAAAACTGTTTTTT; clone size: -; J gene: TRBJ1-4; D gene: TRBD1; V gene: TRBV30
CDR3 protein: CASSYSGTSAQETQYF; CDR3 DNA: TGTGCCAGCAGTTACTCGGGGACTAGCGCCCAAGAGACCCAGTACTTC; clone size: -; J gene: TRBJ2-5; D gene: TRBD2; V gene: TRBV6-5
CDR3 protein: CATSRPTGWGEQYF; CDR3 DNA: TGTGCCACCAGCAGACCGACAGGGTGGGGCGAGCAGTACTTC; clone size: -; J gene: TRBJ2-7; D gene: TRBD1; V gene: TRBV15
CDR3 protein: CASSQFFQPGTAAYEQYF; CDR3 DNA: TGCGCCAGCAGCCAATTTTTTCAACCAGGGACAGCGGCCTACGAGCAGTACTTC; clone size: -; J gene: TRBJ2-7; D gene: TRBD1; V gene: TRBV4-1
CDR3 protein: CASSGPYGYTF; CDR3 DNA: TGTGCCAGCAGTGGGCCTTATGGCTACACCTTC; clone size: -; J gene: TRBJ1-2; D gene: -; V gene: TRBV6-5
CDR3 protein: CASSTTPATDTQYF; CDR3 DNA: TGTGCCAGCAGTACCACCCCAGCGACAGATACGCAGTATTTT; clone size: -; J gene: TRBJ2-3; D gene: -; V gene: TRBV6-6
CDR3 protein: CASSEQGSGHF; CDR3 DNA: TGTGCCAGCAGCGAACAGGGGTCGGGACACTTT; clone size: few; J gene: TRBJ1-6; D gene: TRBD1; V gene: TRBV6-1
CDR3 protein: CASSSSWTSGNYNEQFF; CDR3 DNA: TGTGCCAGCAGCTCATCTTGGACTAGCGGCAATTACAATGAGCAGTTCTTC; clone size: -; J gene: TRBJ2-1; D gene: TRBD2; V gene: TRBV27
CDR3 protein: CSVDLGTSGRTDTQYF; CDR3 DNA: TGCAGCGTCGACCTCGGGACTAGCGGGAGAACAGATACGCAGTATTTT; clone size: -; J gene: TRBJ2-3; D gene: TRBD2; V gene: TRBV29-1
CDR3 protein: CASSQEVAGAAIGETQYF; CDR3 DNA: TGCGCCAGCAGCCAGGAAGTAGCGGGAGCGGCGATAGGAGAGACCCAGTACTTC; clone size: -; J gene: TRBJ2-5; D gene: TRBD2; V gene: TRBV4-1
CDR3 protein: CASSMGSSNQPQHF; CDR3 DNA: TGTGCCAGCAGCATGGGGAGTAGCAATCAGCCCCAGCATTTT; clone size: -; J gene: TRBJ1-5; D gene: -; V gene: TRBV7-8
CDR3 protein: CASSLAGDATQYF; CDR3 DNA: TGTGCCAGCAGTTTAGCGGGAGATGCTACGCAGTATTTT; clone size: -; J gene: TRBJ2-3; D gene: TRBD2; V gene: TRBV6-5
CDR3 protein: CASTPGLTIQETQYF; CDR3 DNA: TGTGCCAGCACTCCGGGACTAACAATCCAAGAGACCCAGTACTTC; clone size: -; J gene: TRBJ2-5; D gene: TRBD2; V gene: TRBV9
CDR3 protein: CASSRLEAFF; CDR3 DNA: TGTGCCAGCAGTCGACTCGAAGCTTTCTTT; clone size: few; J gene: TRBJ1-1; D gene: -; V gene: TRBV28
CDR3 protein: CASSSYNEQFF; CDR3 DNA: TGTGCCAGCAGTTCATACAATGAGCAGTTCTTC; clone size: -; J gene: TRBJ2-1; D gene: -; V gene: TRBV5-5
CDR3 protein: CALGAGYSTDTQYF; CDR3 DNA: TGTGCCCTTGGGGCAGGCTACAGCACAGATACGCAGTATTTT; clone size: -; J gene: TRBJ2-3; D gene: -; V gene: TRBV30
CDR3 protein: CASGPGTTYGYTF; CDR3 DNA: TGTGCTAGTGGCCCCGGGACTACCTATGGCTACACCTTC; clone size: -; J gene: TRBJ1-2; D gene: -; V gene: TRBV12-5
CDR3 protein: CASRLRDTQYF; CDR3 DNA: TGTGCCAGCAGGCTAAGAGATACGCAGTATTTT; clone size: -; J gene: TRBJ2-3; D gene: -; V gene: TRBV28
CDR3 protein: CASGPGLAEIGNNEQFF; CDR3 DNA: TGTGCCAGCGGACCGGGACTAGCAGAAATTGGGAACAATGAGCAGTTCTTC; clone size: -; J gene: TRBJ2-1; D gene: TRBD2; V gene: TRBV27
CDR3 protein: CASSQEEGAGANVLTF; CDR3 DNA: TGTGCCAGCAGCCAAGAGGAAGGAGCTGGGGCCAACGTCCTGACTTTC; clone size: -; J gene: TRBJ2-6; D gene: -; V gene: TRBV4-1
CDR3 protein: CASTTRQGGTEAFF; CDR3 DNA: TGTGCCAGCACCACTAGACAGGGGGGCACTGAAGCTTTCTTT; clone size: once; J gene: TRBJ1-1; D gene: TRBD1; V gene: TRBV6-5